The clone carrying this TCR beta chain has a handful of counts. This entry comes from a study of blood T cells in healthy people across ages. Together with a sample-barcoded 5' primer, a J-beta primer mix was included in a second PCR lasting roughly 7 to 11 cycles. Per sample, CDR3-containing paired-end reads numbered at least 3 million. In TCRdb, the 5' RACE reads were re-called with MiXCR into one record per CDR3 protein. This sample has 550,000 to 750,000 distinct CDR3 sequences, with 20% to 25% found just once. Extracted total RNA amounted to at least 5 micrograms for each sample. The CDR3 has 20 residues. CDR1 SGHAT and CDR2 FQNNGV come from the germline V gene.

The receptor was isolated from a man aged 65 to 85 in good health. Sequencing was performed on blood. The V and J genes are TRBV11-2 and TRBJ2-1; 14 nucleotides match TRBD2. The last part of the DNA fits TRBJ2-5 better; the J call may be wrong. This CDR3 reads CASSLILIGTSGRKGETQYF. Here the CDR3 DNA reads TGTGCCAGCAGCCTCATCCTTATCGGGACTAGCGGGAGAAAGGGGGAGACCCAGTACTTC.